This T cell receptor (beta chain) originates from a study of blood T cell repertoires in COVID-19. Looking at the study overall: Acute and convalescent COVID-19 samples came from the United States, Italy and Spain. PBMCs, B-cell-depleted T cells, or T cells were the source of the cDNA or gDNA that made up the material.

Methods used by the authors: Counts of nucleated cells, estimated from reference gene primer amplification, were obtained. Some clones are missing from TCRdb's copy, which holds only in-frame ones; the method was immunoSEQ multiplex PCR. V, J and clone size were drawn from that table, and D and trimming were deduced from the DNA. In the table there are 55,000 to 65,000 clones, 79% of which are singletons. The CDR3 sequence is 16 residues long. The trim removed 5 bases at V and 2 bases at J, leaving 11 bases unmatched. Germline loops: CDR1 SGHAT, CDR2 FQNNGV. The material sequenced was peripheral blood. This TCR was recovered from a man in his sixties with acute or convalescent COVID-19. This chain connects TRBV11-2 to TRBJ1-1, with 7 bases fitting TRBD1. As DNA, the CDR3 is TGTGCCAGCAGCCCAGGGCCGGGACAGATAAACACTGAAGCTTTCTTT. This sequence encodes CASSPGPGQINTEAFF. The whole variable domain, remainder taken from reference TRBV11-2 and TRBJ1-1, is EAGVAQSPRYKIIEKRQSVAFWCNPISGHATLYWYQQILGQGPKLLIQFQNNGVVDDSQLPKDRFSAERLKGVDSTLKIQPAKLEDSAVYLCASSPGPGQINTEAFFGQGTRLTVV.